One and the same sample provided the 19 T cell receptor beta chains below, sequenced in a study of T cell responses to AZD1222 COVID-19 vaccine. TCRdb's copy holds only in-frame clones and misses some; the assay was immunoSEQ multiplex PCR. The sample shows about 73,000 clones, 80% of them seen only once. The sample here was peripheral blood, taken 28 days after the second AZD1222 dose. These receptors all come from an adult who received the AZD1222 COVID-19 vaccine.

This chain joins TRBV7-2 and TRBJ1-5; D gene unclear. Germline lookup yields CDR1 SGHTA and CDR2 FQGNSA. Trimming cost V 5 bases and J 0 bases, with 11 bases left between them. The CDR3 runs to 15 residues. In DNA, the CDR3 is TGTGCCAGCAGCCCAGGACGGTATAGCAATCAGCCCCAGCATTTT. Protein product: CASSPGRYSNQPQHF.

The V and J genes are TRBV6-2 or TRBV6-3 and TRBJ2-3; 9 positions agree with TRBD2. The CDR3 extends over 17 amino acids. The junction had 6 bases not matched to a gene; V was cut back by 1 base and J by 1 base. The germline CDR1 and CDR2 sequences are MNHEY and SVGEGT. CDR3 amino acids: CASSYLGVAGGTDTQYF. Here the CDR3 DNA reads TGTGCCAGCAGTTACTTAGGTGTAGCGGGGGGCACAGATACGCAGTATTTT.

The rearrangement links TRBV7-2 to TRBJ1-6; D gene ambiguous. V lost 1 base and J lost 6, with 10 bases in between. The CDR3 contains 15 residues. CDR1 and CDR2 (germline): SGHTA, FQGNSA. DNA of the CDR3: TGTGCCAGCAGCTTAGGTTTCGGTGGTAATTCACCCCTCCACTTT. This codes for CASSLGFGGNSPLHF.

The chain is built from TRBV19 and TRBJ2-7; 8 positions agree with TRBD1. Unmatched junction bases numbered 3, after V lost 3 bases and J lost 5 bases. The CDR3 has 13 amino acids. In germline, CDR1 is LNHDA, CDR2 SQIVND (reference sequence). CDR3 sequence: CASSMDRANEQYF. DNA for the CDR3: TGTGCCAGTAGTATGGACAGGGCGAACGAGCAGTACTTC.

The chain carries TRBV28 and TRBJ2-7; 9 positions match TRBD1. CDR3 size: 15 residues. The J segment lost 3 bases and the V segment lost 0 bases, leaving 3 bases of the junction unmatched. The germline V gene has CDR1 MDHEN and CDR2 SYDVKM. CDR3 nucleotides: TGTGCCAGCAGTTTATGGGGACAGGGAAACTACGAGCAGTACTTC. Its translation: CASSLWGQGNYEQYF.

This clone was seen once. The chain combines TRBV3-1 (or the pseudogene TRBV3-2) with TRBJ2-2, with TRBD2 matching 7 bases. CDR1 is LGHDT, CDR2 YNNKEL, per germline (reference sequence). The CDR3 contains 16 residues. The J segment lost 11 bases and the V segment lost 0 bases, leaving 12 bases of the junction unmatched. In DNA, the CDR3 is TGTGCCAGCAGCCAAGATCCTAGCGGAGGACTCGGAGAGCTGTTTTTT. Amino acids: CASSQDPSGGLGELFF.

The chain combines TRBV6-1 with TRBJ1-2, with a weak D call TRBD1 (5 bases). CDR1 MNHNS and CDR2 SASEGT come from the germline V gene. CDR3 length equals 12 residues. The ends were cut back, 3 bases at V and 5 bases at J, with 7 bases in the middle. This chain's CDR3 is CASSDAGYGYTF. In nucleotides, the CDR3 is TGTGCCAGCAGTGACGCAGGGTATGGCTACACCTTC.

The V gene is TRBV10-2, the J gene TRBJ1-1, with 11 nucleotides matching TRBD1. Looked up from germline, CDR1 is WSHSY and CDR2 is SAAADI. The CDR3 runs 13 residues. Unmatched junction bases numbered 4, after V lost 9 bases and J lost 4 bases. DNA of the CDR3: TGCGCCAGTGGGACAGGGGGGAGCACTGAAGCTTTCTTT. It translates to CASGTGGSTEAFF.

CDR3 residues: CASSPLTGEAFF. CDR3 nucleotides: TGTGCCAGCTCACCCCTGACAGGGGAGGCTTTCTTT. The V and J genes are TRBV18 and TRBJ1-1, with 8 bases identical to TRBD1. The CDR3 has 12 residues. Losses at the gene ends were 3 bases for V and 11 bases for J; bases not matched to a gene: 5. Germline CDR1 and CDR2: KGHSH and LQKENI.

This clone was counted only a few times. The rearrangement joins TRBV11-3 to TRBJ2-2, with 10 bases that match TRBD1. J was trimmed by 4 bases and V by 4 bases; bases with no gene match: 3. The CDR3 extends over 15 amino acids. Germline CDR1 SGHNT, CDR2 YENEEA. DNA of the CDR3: TGTGCCAGCAGCTCCGGACAGGGGGGCACCGGGGAGCTGTTTTTT. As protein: CASSSGQGGTGELFF.

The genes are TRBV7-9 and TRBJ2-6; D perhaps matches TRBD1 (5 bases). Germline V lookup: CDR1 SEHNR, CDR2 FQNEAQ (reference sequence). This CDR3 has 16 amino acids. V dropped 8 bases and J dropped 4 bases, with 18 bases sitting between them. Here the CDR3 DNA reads TGTGCCAGCGGTGGGGCGTCGCTTGCGGGGGCCAACGTCCTGACTTTC. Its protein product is CASGGASLAGANVLTF. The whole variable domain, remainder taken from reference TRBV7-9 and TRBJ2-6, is DTGVSQNPRHKITKRGQNVTFRCDPISEHNRLYWYRQTLGQGPEFLTYFQNEAQLEKSRLLSDRFSAERPKGSFSTLEIQRTEQGDSAMYLCASGGASLAGANVLTFGAGSRLTVL.

The CDR3 here is CASSSRGTGINNSPLHF. For the CDR3, the DNA is TGTGCCAGCAGCTCGAGAGGGACAGGAATCAATAATTCACCCCTCCACTTT. This chain links TRBV7-8 with TRBJ1-6; 8 bases agree with TRBD1. Trimming took 4 bases from V and 5 from J; bases not matched to a gene: 10. Germline CDR1 SGHVS, CDR2 FQNEAQ. CDR3 length equals 17 residues.

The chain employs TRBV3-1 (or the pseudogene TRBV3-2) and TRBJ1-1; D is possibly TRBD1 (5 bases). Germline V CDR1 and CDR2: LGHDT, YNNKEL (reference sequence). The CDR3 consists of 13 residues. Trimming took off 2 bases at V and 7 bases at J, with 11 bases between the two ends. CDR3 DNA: TGTGCCAGCAGCCAAATTCAGGGTGATGAAGCTTTCTTT. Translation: CASSQIQGDEAFF.

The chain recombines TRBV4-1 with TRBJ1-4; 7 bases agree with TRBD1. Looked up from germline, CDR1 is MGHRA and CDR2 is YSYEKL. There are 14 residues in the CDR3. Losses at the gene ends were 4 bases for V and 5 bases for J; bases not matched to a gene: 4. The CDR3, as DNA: TGCGCCAGCAGCCGACCGGACAGGAATGAAAAACTGTTTTTT. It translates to CASSRPDRNEKLFF.

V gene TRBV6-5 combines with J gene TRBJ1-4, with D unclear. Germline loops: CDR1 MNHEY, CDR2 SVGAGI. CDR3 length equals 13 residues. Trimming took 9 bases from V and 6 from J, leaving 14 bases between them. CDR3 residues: CASDGSGYEKLFF. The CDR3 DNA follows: TGTGCCAGTGATGGATCGGGGTATGAAAAACTGTTTTTT.

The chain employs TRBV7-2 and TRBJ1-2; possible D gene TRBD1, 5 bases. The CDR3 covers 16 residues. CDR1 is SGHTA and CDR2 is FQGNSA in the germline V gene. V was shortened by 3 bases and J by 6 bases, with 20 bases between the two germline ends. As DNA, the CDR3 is TGTGCCAGCAGCTTCTTTGTCGGGACCGCCAGAGATGGCTACACCTTC. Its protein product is CASSFFVGTARDGYTF.

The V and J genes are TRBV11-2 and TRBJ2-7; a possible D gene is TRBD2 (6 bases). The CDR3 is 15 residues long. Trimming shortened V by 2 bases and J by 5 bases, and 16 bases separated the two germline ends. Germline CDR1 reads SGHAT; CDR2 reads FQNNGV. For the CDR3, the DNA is TGTGCCAGCAGCTTACTTCAGGGCGGAGGGAACGAGCAGTACTTC. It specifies CASSLLQGGGNEQYF. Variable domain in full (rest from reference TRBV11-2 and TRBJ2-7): EAGVAQSPRYKIIEKRQSVAFWCNPISGHATLYWYQQILGQGPKLLIQFQNNGVVDDSQLPKDRFSAERLKGVDSTLKIQPAKLEDSAVYLCASSLLQGGGNEQYFGPGTRLTVT.

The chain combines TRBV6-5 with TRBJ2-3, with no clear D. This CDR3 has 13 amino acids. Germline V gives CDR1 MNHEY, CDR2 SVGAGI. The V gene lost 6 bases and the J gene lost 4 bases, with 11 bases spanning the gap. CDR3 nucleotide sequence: TGTGCCAGCAGCCCCCCTAGTTCAGATACGCAGTATTTT. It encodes CASSPPSSDTQYF.

Here the CDR3 reads CASSSSPTSGGADTQYF. For the CDR3, the DNA is TGCGCCAGCAGCTCTTCCCCGACTAGCGGGGGGGCCGATACGCAGTATTTT. This chain joins TRBV5-1 and TRBJ2-3; 14 nucleotides line up with TRBD2. From germline, CDR1 is SGHRS and CDR2 YFSETQ. V was clipped by 3 bases and J by 6 bases; unmatched bases: 9. The CDR3 consists of 17 residues.